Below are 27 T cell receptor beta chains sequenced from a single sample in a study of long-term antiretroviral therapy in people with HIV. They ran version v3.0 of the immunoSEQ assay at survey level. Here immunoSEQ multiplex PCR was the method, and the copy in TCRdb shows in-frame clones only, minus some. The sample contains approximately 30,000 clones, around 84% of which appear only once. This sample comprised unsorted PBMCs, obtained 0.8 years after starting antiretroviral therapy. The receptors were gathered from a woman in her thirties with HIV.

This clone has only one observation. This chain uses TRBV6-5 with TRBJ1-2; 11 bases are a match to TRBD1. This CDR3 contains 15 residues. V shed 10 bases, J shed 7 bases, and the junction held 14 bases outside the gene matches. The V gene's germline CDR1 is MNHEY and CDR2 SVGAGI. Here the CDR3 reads CATRLTRTGGSGYTF. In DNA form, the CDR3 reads TGTGCCACGAGATTAACACGGACAGGGGGCAGTGGCTACACCTTC.

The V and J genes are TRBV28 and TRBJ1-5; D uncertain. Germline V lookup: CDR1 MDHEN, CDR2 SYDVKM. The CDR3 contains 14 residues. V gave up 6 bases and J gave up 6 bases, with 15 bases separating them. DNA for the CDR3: TGTGCCAGCAGGGAGTTCGGGCATTTTCAGCCCCAGCATTTT. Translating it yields CASREFGHFQPQHF.

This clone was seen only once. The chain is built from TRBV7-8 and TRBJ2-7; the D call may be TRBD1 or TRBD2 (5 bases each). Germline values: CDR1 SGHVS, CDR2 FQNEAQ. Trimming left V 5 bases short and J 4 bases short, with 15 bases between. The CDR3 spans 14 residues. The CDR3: CASSPEGELYEQYF. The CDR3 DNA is TGTGCCAGCAGCCCCGAAGGGGAGTTGTACGAGCAGTACTTC.

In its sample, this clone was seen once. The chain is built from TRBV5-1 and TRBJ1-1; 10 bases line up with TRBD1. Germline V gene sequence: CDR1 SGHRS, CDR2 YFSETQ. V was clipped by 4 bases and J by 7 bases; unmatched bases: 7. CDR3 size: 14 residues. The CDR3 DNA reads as TGCGCCAGCAGCCCCGGGACAGGGGTGGGTGAAGCTTTCTTT. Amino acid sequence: CASSPGTGVGEAFF.

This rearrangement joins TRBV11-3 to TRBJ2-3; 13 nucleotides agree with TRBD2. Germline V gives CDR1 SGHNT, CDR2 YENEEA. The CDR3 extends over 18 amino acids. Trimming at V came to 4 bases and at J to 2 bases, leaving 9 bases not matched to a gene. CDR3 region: CASSSGTSGVIVTDTQYF. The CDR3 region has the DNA TGTGCCAGCAGCTCCGGGACTAGCGGGGTCATAGTCACAGATACGCAGTATTTT.

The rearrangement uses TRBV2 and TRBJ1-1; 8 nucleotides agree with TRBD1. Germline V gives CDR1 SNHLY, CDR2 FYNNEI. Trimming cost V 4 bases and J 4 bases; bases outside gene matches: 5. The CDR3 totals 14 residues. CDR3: CASSGQGSLTEAFF. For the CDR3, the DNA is TGTGCCAGCAGTGGACAGGGGTCCCTCACTGAAGCTTTCTTT.

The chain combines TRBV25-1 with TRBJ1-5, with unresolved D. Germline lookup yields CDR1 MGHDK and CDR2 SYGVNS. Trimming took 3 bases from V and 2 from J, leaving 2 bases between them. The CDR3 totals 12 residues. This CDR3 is CASSDGNQPQHF. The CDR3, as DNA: TGTGCCAGCAGTGACGGCAATCAGCCCCAGCATTTT. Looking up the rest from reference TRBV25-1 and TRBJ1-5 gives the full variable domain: EADIYQTPRYLVIGTGKKITLECSQTMGHDKMYWYQQDPGMELHLIHYSYGVNSTEKGDLSSESTVSRIRTEHFPLTLESARPSHTSQYLCASSDGNQPQHFGDGTRLSIL.

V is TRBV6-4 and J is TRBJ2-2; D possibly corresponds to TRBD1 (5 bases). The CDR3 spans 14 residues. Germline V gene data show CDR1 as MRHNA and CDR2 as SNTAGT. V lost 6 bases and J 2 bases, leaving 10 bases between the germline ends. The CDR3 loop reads CASSRQSNTGELFF. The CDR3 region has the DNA TGTGCCAGCAGCAGACAGAGTAACACCGGGGAGCTGTTTTTT.

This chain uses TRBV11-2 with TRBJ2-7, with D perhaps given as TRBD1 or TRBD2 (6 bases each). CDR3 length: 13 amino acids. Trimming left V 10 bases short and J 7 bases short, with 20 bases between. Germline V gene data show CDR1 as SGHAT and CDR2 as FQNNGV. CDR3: CAIRRDNSREQYF. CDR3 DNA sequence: TGTGCCATCAGGAGGGACAACTCTAGGGAGCAGTACTTC.

CDR3 residues: CAWSTHLFRTPTIYF. The CDR3 coding sequence is TGTGCCTGGAGTACCCATCTATTTCGGACACCTACCATATATTTT. The chain joins TRBV30 to TRBJ1-3, with D possibly being TRBD1 (5 bases). The CDR3 runs to 15 residues. Germline V lookup: CDR1 GTSNPN, CDR2 SVGIG (reference sequence). The V end lost 2 bases, the J end lost 10 bases, and 21 bases lay between the germline ends. Using reference TRBV30 and TRBJ1-3 for the parts outside the CDR3, the full variable domain is SQTIHQWPATLVQPVGSPLSLECTVEGTSNPNLYWYRQAAGRGLQLLFYSVGIGQISSEVPQNLSASRPQDRQFILSSKKLLLSDSGFYLCAWSTHLFRTPTIYFGEGSWLTVV.

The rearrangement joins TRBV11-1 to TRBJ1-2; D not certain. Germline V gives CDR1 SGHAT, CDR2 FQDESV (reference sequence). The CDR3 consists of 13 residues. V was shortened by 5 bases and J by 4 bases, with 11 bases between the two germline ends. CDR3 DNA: TGTGCCAGCAGCCCAGACGGTTTCTATGGCTACACCTTC. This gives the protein CASSPDGFYGYTF.

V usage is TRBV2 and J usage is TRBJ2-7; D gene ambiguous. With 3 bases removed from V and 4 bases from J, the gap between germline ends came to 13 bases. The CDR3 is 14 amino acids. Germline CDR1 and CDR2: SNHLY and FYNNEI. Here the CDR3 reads CASSEGTELYEQYV. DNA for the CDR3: TGTGCCAGCAGTGAGGGCACAGAACTGTACGAGCAGTACGTC.

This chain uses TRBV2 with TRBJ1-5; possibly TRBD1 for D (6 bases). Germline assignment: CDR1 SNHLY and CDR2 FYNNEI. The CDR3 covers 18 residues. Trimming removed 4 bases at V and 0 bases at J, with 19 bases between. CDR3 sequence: CASSGLNRVLNSNQPQHF. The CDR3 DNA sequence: TGTGCCAGCAGTGGTTTGAACAGGGTACTCAATAGCAATCAGCCCCAGCATTTT.

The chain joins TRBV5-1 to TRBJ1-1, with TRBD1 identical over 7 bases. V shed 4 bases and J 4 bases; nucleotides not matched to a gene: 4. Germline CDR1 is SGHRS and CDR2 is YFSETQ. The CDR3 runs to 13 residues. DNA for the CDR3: TGCGCCAGCAGCATAGGGGGCGCCACTGAAGCTTTCTTT. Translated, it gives CASSIGGATEAFF.

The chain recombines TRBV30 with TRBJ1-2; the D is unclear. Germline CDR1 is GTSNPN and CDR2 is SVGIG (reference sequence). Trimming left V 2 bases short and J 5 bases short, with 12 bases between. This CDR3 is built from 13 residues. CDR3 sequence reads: CAWSRGLEYGYTF. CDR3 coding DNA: TGTGCCTGGAGTAGAGGGTTGGAATATGGCTACACCTTC.

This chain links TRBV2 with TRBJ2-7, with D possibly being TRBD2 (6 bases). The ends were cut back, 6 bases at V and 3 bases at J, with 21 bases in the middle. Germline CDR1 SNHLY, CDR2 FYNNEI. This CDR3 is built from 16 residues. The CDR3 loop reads CASSPGKYQRVYEQYV. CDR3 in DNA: TGTGCCAGCAGCCCTGGAAAGTACCAGCGGGTCTACGAGCAGTACGTC.

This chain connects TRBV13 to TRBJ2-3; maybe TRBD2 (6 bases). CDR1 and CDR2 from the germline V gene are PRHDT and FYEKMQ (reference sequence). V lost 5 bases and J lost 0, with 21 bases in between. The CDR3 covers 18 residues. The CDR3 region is CASSPSWASEKSTDTQYF. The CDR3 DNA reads TGTGCCAGCAGCCCCTCATGGGCTAGCGAAAAGAGCACAGATACGCAGTATTTT.

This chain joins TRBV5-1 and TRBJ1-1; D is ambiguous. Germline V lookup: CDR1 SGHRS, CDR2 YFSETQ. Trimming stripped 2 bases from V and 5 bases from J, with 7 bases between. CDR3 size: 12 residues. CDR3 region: CASSLHGTEAFF. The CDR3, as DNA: TGCGCCAGCAGCTTACACGGGACTGAAGCTTTCTTT. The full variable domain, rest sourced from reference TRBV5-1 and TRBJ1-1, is KAGVTQTPRYLIKTRGQQVTLSCSPISGHRSVSWYQQTPGQGLQFLFEYFSETQRNKGNFPGRFSGRQFSNSRSEMNVSTLELGDSALYLCASSLHGTEAFFGQGTRLTVV.

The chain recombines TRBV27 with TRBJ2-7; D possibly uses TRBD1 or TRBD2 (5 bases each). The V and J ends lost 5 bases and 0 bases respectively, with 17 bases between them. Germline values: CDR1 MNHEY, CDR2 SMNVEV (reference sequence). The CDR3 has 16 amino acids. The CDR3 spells CASSPYNRSGSYEQYF. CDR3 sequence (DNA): TGTGCCAGCAGTCCCTATAACAGGAGCGGCTCCTACGAGCAGTACTTC.

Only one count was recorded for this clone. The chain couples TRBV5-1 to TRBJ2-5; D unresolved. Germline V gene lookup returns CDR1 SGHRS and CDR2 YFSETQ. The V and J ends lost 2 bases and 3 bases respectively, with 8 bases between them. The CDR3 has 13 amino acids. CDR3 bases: TGCGCCAGCAGCTTTGGGCTGGAAGAGACCCAGTACTTC. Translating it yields CASSFGLEETQYF.

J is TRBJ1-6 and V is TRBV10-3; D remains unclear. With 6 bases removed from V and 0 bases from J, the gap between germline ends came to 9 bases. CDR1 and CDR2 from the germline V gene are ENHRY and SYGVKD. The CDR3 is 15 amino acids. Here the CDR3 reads CAIRESSSYNSPLHF. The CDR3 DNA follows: TGTGCCATCAGAGAAAGTAGCTCCTATAATTCACCCCTCCACTTT.

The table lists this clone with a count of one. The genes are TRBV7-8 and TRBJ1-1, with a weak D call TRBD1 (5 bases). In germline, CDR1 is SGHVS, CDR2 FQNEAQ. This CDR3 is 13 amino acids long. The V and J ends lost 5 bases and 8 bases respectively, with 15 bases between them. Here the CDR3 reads CASSIRPQGEAFF. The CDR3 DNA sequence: TGTGCCAGCAGCATCCGGCCGCAGGGCGAAGCTTTCTTT. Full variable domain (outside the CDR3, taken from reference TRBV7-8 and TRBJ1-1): GAGVSQSPRYKVAKRGQDVALRCDPISGHVSLFWYQQALGQGPEFLTYFQNEAQLDKSGLPSDRFFAERPEGSVSTLKIQRTQQEDSAVYLCASSIRPQGEAFFGQGTRLTVV.

The CDR3 coding sequence is TGTGCCAGCTCACCACCGTCCGGGGCTAACTATGGCTACACCTTC. Protein sequence: CASSPPSGANYGYTF. V gene TRBV18 combines with J gene TRBJ1-2; D uncertain. This CDR3 has 15 amino acids. Looked up from germline, CDR1 is KGHSH and CDR2 is LQKENI. V lost 0 bases and J 0 bases, leaving 8 bases between the germline ends.

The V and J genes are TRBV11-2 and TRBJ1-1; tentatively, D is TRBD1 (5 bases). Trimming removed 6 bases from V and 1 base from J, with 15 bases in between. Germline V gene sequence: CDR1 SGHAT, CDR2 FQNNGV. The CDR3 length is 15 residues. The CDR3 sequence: CASRPYRQPNTEAFF. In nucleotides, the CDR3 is TGTGCCAGCAGACCTTATAGACAGCCGAACACTGAAGCTTTCTTT.

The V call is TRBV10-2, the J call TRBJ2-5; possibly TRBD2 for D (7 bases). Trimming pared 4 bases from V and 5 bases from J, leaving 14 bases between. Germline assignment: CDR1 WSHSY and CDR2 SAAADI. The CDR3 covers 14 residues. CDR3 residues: CASSVPGGRETQYF. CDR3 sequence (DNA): TGCGCCAGCAGTGTTCCGGGGGGCAGGGAGACCCAGTACTTC.

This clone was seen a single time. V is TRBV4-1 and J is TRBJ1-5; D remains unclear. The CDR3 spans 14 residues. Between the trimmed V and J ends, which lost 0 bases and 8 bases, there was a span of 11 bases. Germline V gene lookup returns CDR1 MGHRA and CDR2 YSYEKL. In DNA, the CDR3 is TGCGCCAGCAGCCAAGATCCTGCAAGGGAGCCCCAGCATTTT. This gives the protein CASSQDPAREPQHF.

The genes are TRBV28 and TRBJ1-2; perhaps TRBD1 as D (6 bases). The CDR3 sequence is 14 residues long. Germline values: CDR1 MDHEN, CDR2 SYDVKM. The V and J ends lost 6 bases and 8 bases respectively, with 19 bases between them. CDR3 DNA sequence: TGTGCCAGCAGGCCCCCCTTAACAGGGAACGGCTACACCTTC. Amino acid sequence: CASRPPLTGNGYTF.